The entry that follows covers one T cell receptor (beta chain) sequence. Its antigen is not identified. The germline gives CDR1 GTSNPN, CDR2 SVGIG (reference sequence). Germline trimming cut 3 bases from V and 1 base from J; bases unmatched to any gene: 2. The CDR3 covers 14 residues. The sample originates from a study of graft-versus-host responses after intestinal transplantation. The study, taken as a whole, reports: Early post-transplant HvG declines tracked with peak circulating GvH clone levels.

TCRdb's table, derived via immunoSEQ multiplex PCR, lists solely in-frame clones and lacks some. Of approximately 50,000 clones listed, approximately 84% are singletons. This chain joins TRBV30 and TRBJ2-3; TRBD1 aligns across 9 bases. Sequencing was performed on unstimulated CD4+ T cells sorted from spleen or lymph node cells, taken before transplant. The clonotype was recovered from a human donor who was the organ donor for an intestinal transplant. CDR3: CAWSRDRGTDTQYF. For the CDR3, the DNA is TGTGCCTGGAGCCGGGACAGGGGCACAGATACGCAGTATTTT.